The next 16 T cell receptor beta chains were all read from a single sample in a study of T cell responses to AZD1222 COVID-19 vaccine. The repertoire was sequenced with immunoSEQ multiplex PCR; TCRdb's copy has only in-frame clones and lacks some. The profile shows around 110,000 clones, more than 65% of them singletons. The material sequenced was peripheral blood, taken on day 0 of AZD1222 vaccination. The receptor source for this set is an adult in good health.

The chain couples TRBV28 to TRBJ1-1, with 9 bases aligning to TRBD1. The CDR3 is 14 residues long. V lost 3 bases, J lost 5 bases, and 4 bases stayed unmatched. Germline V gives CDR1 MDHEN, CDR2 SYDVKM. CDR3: CASSFPDRGTEAFF. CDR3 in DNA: TGTGCCAGCAGTTTCCCGGACAGGGGAACTGAAGCTTTCTTT.

CDR3 sequence: CASTASWLNTEAFF. The CDR3 DNA reads TGTGCCAGCACCGCGAGCTGGTTGAACACTGAAGCTTTCTTT. The chain carries TRBV6-5 and TRBJ1-1; unclear D gene. Between the trimmed V and J ends, which lost 7 bases and 0 bases, there was a span of 12 bases. Germline loops: CDR1 MNHEY, CDR2 SVGAGI. This CDR3 has 14 amino acids.

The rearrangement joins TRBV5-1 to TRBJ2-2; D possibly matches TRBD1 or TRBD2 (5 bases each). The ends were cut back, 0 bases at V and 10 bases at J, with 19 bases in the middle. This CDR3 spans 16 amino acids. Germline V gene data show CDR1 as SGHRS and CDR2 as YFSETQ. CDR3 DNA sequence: TGCGCCAGCAGCTTGGGGGACCATCGCTTATTCGCGGAGCTGTTTTTT. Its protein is CASSLGDHRLFAELFF.

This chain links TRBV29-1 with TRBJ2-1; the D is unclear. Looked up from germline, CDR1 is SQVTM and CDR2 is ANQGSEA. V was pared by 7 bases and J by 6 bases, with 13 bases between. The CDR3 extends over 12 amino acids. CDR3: CSGTRVPNEQFF. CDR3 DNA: TGCAGCGGTACAAGGGTCCCCAATGAGCAGTTCTTC.

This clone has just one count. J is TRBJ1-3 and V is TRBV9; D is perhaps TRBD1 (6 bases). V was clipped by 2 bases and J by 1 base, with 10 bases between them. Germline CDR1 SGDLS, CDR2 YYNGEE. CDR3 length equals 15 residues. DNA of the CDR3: TGTGCCAGCAGCGTTCAACAGGGATCTGGAAACACCATATATTTT. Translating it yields CASSVQQGSGNTIYF.

The CDR3 DNA reads TGCGCCAGCAGCCAAGTTTTGGGACTAGGCACCGGGGAGCTGTTTTTT. This encodes CASSQVLGLGTGELFF. The V call is TRBV4-1, the J call TRBJ2-2; TRBD2 aligns across 8 bases. Germline trimming cut 1 base from V and 4 bases from J; bases unmatched to any gene: 5. Germline V gene lookup returns CDR1 MGHRA and CDR2 YSYEKL. CDR3 length: 16 amino acids.

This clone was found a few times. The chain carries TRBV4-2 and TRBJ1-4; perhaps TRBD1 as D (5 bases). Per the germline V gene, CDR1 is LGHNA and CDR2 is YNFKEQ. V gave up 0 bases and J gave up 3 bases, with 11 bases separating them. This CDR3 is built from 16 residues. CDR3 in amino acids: CASSQDLGRANEKLFF. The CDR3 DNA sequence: TGTGCCAGCAGCCAAGATCTGGGACGGGCTAATGAAAAACTGTTTTTT.

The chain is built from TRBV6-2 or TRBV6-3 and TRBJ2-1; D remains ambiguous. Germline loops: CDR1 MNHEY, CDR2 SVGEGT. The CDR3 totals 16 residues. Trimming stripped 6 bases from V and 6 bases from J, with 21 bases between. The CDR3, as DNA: TGTGCCAGCAGCGCCCGATGGAGTCATCTCTCCAATGAGCAGTTCTTC. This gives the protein CASSARWSHLSNEQFF.

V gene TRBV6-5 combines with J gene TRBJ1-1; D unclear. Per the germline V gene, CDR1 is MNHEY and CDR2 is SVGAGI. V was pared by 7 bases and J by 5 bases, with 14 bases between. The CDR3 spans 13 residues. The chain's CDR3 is CASTLYTETEAFF. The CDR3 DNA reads TGTGCCAGCACCCTATACACGGAAACTGAAGCTTTCTTT.

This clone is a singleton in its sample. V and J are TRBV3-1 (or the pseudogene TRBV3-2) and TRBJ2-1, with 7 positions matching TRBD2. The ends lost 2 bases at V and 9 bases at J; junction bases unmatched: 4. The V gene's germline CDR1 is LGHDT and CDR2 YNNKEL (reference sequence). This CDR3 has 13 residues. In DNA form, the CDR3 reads TGTGCCAGCAGCCAAAGTCAGCGGGGTGAGCAGTTCTTC. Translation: CASSQSQRGEQFF.

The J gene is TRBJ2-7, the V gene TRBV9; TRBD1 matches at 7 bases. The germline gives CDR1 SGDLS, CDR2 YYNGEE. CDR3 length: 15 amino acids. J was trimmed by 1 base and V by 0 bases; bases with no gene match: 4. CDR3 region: CASSVDVTGSYEQYF. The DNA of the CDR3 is TGTGCCAGCAGCGTAGACGTGACAGGGTCCTACGAGCAGTACTTC.

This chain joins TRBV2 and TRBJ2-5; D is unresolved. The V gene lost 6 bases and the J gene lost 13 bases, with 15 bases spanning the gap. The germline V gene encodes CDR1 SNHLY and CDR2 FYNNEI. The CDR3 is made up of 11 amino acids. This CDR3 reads CASREDGPSYF. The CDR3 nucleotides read TGTGCCAGCAGAGAGGACGGACCGTCGTACTTC.

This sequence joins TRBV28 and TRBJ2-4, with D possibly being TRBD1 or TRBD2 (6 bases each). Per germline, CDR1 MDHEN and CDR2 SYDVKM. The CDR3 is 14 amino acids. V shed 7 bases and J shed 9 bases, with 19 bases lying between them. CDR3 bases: TGTGCCAGCAATCCCCCGGGGGCTAGAGTCATTCAGTACTTC. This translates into CASNPPGARVIQYF.

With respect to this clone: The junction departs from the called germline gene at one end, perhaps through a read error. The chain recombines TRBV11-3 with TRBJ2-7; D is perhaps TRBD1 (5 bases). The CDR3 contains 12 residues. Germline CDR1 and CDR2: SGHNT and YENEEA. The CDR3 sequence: CASSDPGNKLNF. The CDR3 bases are TGTGCCAGCAGCGACCCAGGGAATAAGTTAAACTTC.

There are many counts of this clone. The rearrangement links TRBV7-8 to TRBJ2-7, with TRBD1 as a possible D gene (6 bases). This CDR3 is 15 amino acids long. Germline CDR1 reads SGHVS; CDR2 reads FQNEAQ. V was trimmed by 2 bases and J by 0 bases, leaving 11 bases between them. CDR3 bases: TGTGCCAGCAGCTTACCGGGACATTCCTCCTACGAGCAGTACTTC. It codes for CASSLPGHSSYEQYF. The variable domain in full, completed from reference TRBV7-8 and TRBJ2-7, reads GAGVSQSPRYKVAKRGQDVALRCDPISGHVSLFWYQQALGQGPEFLTYFQNEAQLDKSGLPSDRFFAERPEGSVSTLKIQRTQQEDSAVYLCASSLPGHSSYEQYFGPGTRLTVT.

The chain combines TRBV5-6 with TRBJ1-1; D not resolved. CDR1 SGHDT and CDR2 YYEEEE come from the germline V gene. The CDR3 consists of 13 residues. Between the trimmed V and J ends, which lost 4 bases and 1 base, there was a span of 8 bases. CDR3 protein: CASSKWSNTEAFF. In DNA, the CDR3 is TGTGCCAGCAGCAAATGGTCGAACACTGAAGCTTTCTTT. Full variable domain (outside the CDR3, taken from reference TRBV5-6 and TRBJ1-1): DAGVTQSPTHLIKTRGQQVTLRCSPKSGHDTVSWYQQALGQGPQFIFQYYEEEERQRGNFPDRFSGHQFPNYSSELNVNALLLGDSALYLCASSKWSNTEAFFGQGTRLTVV.